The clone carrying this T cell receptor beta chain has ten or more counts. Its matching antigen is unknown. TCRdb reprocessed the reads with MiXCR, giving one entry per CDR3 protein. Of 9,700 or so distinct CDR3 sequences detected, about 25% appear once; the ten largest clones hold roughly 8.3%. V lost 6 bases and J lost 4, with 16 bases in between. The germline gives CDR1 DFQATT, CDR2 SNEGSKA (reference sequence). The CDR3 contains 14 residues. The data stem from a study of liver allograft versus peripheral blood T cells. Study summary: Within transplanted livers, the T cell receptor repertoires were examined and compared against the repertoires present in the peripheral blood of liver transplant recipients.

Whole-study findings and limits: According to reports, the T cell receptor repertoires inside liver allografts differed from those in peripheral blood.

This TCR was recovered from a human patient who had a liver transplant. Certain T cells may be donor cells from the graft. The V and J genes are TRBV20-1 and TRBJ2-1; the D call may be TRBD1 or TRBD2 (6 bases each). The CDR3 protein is CSATGRRGYNEQFF. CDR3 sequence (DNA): TGCAGTGCCACAGGGCGGAGGGGTTACAATGAGCAGTTCTTC.